This TCR beta chain emerged from a study of shared clonotypes between healthy human individuals. The V end lost 1 base, the J end lost 4 bases, and 10 bases lay between the germline ends. The CDR3 has 15 amino acids. The germline V gene has CDR1 KGHSH and CDR2 LQKENI. Several immunoSEQ 96-well plates shared each subset's DNA, each plate a replicate. The data were produced by immunoSEQ multiplex PCR, yet TCRdb's version contains in-frame clones alone and is incomplete. The sample holds about 96,000 clones; roughly half are singletons and the top ten take around 15%. The sequencing sample was made of PBMCs. The TCR originated in a middle-aged woman in good health. Some clones in this sample may be carry-over from other donors' samples. The rearrangement links TRBV18 to TRBJ2-2, with D possibly TRBD1 on 5 matching bases. The CDR3 is CASSPRDDSTGELFF. In DNA form, the CDR3 reads TGTGCCAGCTCACCACGTGACGACAGCACCGGGGAGCTGTTTTTT.